This record concerns one TCR beta chain sequence. Its antigen is still unknown. The record has no base qualities; no much larger clone is one base away. Amplification of TCR beta CDR3 regions was carried out from RNA transcripts. A first-round RT-PCR of the TCR CDR3 used the HTBI primer set with the Qiagen OneStep RT-PCR kit. Libraries were constructed in a second round of multiplex PCR, after which size selection and purification were carried out. The libraries were sequenced on an Illumina HiSeq2000 using paired-end 100 bp reads. Regarding the original processing steps: Raw data were processed with SOAPnuke, discarding reads with adapters, uncalled bases, mean Phred below 15, or no exact constant-primer or identifier match. High-quality paired reads were merged with COPE v1.2.5, and unique nucleotide sequences were defined as clonotypes. MiTCR v1.1 was used to align the clonotypes against IMGT TRBV, TRBD and TRBJ reference segments. The analysis included only V-J combinations with a frequency above 0.0001, which together covered more than 99% of the repertoires. The TCS score was defined as the ratio of F50 (clonal expansion) to E x V (chaos), calculated using BLOSUM62-based TCRdist between CDR3 peptides within each V-J. Welch's t-statistics and random forest reduced several hundred V-J features to 13, which were used in a naive Bayes classifier (R e1071). TCRdb passed the public sequencing reads through fastp at Q25 and MiXCR, retaining productive beta sequences. Entries that share a CDR3 protein sequence are merged under the most common genes and DNA. The V and J calls were determined by TCRdb, not by the authors. The sample records under 350,000 distinct CDR3 sequences, around 23% of which are singletons. About 50% of the sample goes to the ten largest clones.

The data are from a study of T cells in Graves' hyperthyroidism and ophthalmopathy (dated by TCRdb to the late 2010s). General notes on the study: Peripheral blood was collected at initial diagnosis, before any treatment. To identify distinguishing TCR V-J signatures, a discovery cohort of 90 to 100 patients was used, comprising roughly 45 with Graves' ophthalmopathy and around 60 with stable Graves' hyperthyroidism. Whether ophthalmopathy could be predicted prospectively was tested in an independent validation cohort made up of roughly 19 hyperthyroidism patients plus 17 patients who later progressed to ophthalmopathy. The 100 discovery patients were divided at random into training and test sets in a 7:3 ratio. The study also compared thyroid tissue and blood T-cell repertoires from over 5 Graves' hyperthyroidism patients. Following sampling, methimazole starting at 30 mg daily was given to hyperthyroidism patients, and high-dose intravenous methylprednisolone was given to ophthalmopathy patients. The paper describes TCR Vbeta CDR3 sequencing of around 130 peripheral blood samples, made up of roughly 40 ophthalmopathy patients, some 80 hyperthyroidism patients and roughly 17 progressor patients.

Stable Graves' hyperthyroidism was defined as the absence of progression to ophthalmopathy over 18 months of follow-up. Hyperthyroidism patients were aged 18 to 65 years and newly diagnosed, with disease duration of less than 2 months. Any patient with an uncontrolled infection, another autoimmune disease, pregnancy or lactation was excluded. Clinical symptoms, serum thyroxine and TRAb, thyroid ultrasound, and orbital computed tomography formed the basis for the diagnoses. PBMCs were isolated from more than 8 ml of fresh peripheral blood by Ficoll-Paque density gradient centrifugation. Total RNA was extracted with Trizol reagent, and quality was checked on an Agilent 2100 Bioanalyzer. Inclusive of the bounding cysteine and phenylalanine, the CDR3 is 17 residues long. Kept here is only the CDR3 DNA, which spans 51 bases and is read in frame from base 1. According to the germline V gene, CDR1 reads MDHEN and CDR2 reads SYDVKM. The germline V end is reduced by 2 bases and the J end by 4 bases; junction bases left unmatched: 11.

What the work shows at the level of the full study, not this receptor alone: Blood samples also contained most of the expanded thyroid clonotypes (frequency above 0.001), which suggests that blood repertoires may reflect thyroid immune responses. Sample size was not statistically predetermined, and investigators were not blinded to group allocation. A 13 V-J signature model separated ophthalmopathy from stable hyperthyroidism, with 87.88% sensitivity and approximately 81% specificity in cross-validation and 80%/75% in testing. In validation, progression to ophthalmopathy was predicted by the model with roughly 69% sensitivity and around 75% specificity, a median of 6.5 months before onset.

This sequence originates from a woman between 50 and 59 years old with Graves' hyperthyroidism. The chain is encoded by TRBV28 joined to TRBJ1-3, and 7 junctional nucleotides match TRBD1. Sequenced material: blood. Read as DNA, the sequence is TGTGCCAGCAGTTTAGCGCACAGGGGCCCGCCGGGAAACACCATATATTTT. Its translation reads: CASSLAHRGPPGNTIYF.